This T cell receptor (beta chain) was identified in a study of OX40 agonist ivuxolimab in advanced cancers. In the study overall: Hepatocellular carcinoma, melanoma, renal cell or head and neck cancer occurred in dose-escalation patients.

Patients with autoimmune history or systemic immunosuppression were excluded. Findings and caveats of the study: At doses 0.1 to 3.0 mg/kg, CD4+ and CD8+ clones expanded.

The CDR3 loop spans 16 amino acids. Germline V CDR1 and CDR2: SGHDN, FVKESK. The V end lost 1 base, the J end lost 2 bases, and 13 bases lay between the germline ends. Points on this clone: Its antigen is unidentified.

This table comes from immunoSEQ multiplex PCR, and its TCRdb copy is limited to in-frame clones, with some not included. The sample lists 53,000 or so clones, approximately 84% occurring once. The chain is built from TRBV14 and TRBJ2-3; the D is unclear. The source material was CD4+ or CD8+ T cells sorted from blood, sampled in a trial of the OX40 agonist ivuxolimab. This receptor was taken from an adult with an advanced solid tumor such as melanoma, head and neck, liver or kidney cancer. The CDR3: CASSQGFYGPTDTQYF. CDR3 in DNA: TGTGCCAGCAGCCAAGGTTTCTACGGGCCCACAGATACGCAGTATTTT.